Below, 6 T cell receptor beta chains from the same sample are listed, as sequenced in a study of cytomegalovirus exposure and HLA in healthy donors. Primers for the PCR totalled 60 Vbeta and 13 Jbeta. Libraries were prepared by immunoSEQ multiplex PCR; TCRdb keeps only in-frame clonotypes and omits some of them. In the table there are 190,000 or so clones, around 83% of which are singletons. The sample was PBMCs. Receptor source: a man over 45 in good health and CMV-seronegative.

This clone has a single count. V and J are TRBV5-6 and TRBJ2-2; possibly TRBD1 for D (6 bases). Trimming took off 1 base at V and 1 base at J, with 14 bases between the two ends. The CDR3 contains 17 residues. CDR1 and CDR2 from the germline V gene are SGHDT and YYEEEE. CDR3 nucleotide sequence: TGTGCCAGCAGCTTGCTCAAGGACAGCCAGAACACCGGGGAGCTGTTTTTT. It yields the protein CASSLLKDSQNTGELFF.

This rearrangement joins TRBV9 to TRBJ1-2; 7 positions match TRBD1. V was pared by 7 bases and J by 0 bases, with 12 bases of the junction left unmatched. The germline gives CDR1 SGDLS, CDR2 YYNGEE. The CDR3 runs to 16 residues. CDR3 in DNA: TGTGCCAGCTCCCAGGGGGGACCGAGAGCTAACTATGGCTACACCTTC. This translates into CASSQGGPRANYGYTF.

The gene calls are TRBV13 and TRBJ2-3; TRBD2 agrees at 10 bases. With 5 bases clipped from V and 0 bases from J, the junction kept 11 bases outside the gene matches. The CDR3 length is 18 residues. Germline CDR1 and CDR2: PRHDT and FYEKMQ (reference sequence). CDR3 in amino acids: CASSPILLAGSSTDTQYF. The CDR3 DNA sequence: TGTGCCAGCAGCCCGATTTTACTAGCGGGAAGTAGCACAGATACGCAGTATTTT.

The chain couples TRBV14 to TRBJ2-1; D not certain. This CDR3 contains 11 residues. From germline, CDR1 is SGHDN and CDR2 FVKESK. V was pared by 1 base and J by 9 bases, with 4 bases between. The CDR3 DNA sequence: TGTGCCAGCAGCCAAGCCTTTGAGCAGTTCTTC. Encoded protein: CASSQAFEQFF.

This sequence joins TRBV6-5 and TRBJ1-2; TRBD1 matches at 11 bases. The CDR3 is 15 residues long. The V and J ends lost 5 bases and 5 bases, in that order; junction bases with no gene match: 7. Germline CDR1 is MNHEY and CDR2 is SVGAGI. The CDR3 protein is CASSAGTGGWYGYTF. The CDR3 region has the DNA TGTGCCAGCAGTGCCGGGACAGGGGGTTGGTATGGCTACACCTTC.

The J gene is TRBJ1-3, the V gene TRBV28; no reliable D call. This CDR3 contains 11 residues. Trimming took 4 bases from V and 6 from J, leaving 4 bases between them. The germline V gene encodes CDR1 MDHEN and CDR2 SYDVKM. CDR3 region: CASSSSNTIYF. The CDR3, as DNA: TGTGCCAGCAGTTCGTCAAACACCATATATTTT.